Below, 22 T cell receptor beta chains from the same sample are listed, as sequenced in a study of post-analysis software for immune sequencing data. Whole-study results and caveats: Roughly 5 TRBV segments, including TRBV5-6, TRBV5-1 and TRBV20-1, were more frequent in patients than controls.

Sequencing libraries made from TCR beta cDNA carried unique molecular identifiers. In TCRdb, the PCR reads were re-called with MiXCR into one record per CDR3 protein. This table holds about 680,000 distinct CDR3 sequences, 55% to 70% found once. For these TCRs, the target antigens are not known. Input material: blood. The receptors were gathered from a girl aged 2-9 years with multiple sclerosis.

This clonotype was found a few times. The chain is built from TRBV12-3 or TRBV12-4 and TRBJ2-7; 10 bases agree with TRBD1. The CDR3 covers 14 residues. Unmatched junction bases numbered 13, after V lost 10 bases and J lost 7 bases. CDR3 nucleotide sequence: TGTGCCAACCCCCCTCGACAGGGGGCAAGGGAGCAGTACTTC. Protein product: CANPPRQGAREQYF.

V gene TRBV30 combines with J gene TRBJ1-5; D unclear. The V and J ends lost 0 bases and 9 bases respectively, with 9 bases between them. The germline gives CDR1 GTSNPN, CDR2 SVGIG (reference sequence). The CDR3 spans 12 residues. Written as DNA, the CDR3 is TGTGCCTGGAGTGTCAATAGGCGGCCCCAGCATTTT. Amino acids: CAWSVNRRPQHF.

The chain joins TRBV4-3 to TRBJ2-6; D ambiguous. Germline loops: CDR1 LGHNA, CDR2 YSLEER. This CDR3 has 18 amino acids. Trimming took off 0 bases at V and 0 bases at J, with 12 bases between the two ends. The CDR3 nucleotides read TGCGCCAGCAGCCAAGATGGGCCTGGAACCTCTGGGGCCAACGTCCTGACTTTC. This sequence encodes CASSQDGPGTSGANVLTF.

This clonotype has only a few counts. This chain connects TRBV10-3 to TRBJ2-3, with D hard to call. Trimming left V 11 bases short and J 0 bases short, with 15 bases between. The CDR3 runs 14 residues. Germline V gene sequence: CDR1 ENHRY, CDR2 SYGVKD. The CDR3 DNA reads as TGTGCCTCCAGGACGAGTACTAGCACAGATACGCAGTATTTT. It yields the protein CASRTSTSTDTQYF.

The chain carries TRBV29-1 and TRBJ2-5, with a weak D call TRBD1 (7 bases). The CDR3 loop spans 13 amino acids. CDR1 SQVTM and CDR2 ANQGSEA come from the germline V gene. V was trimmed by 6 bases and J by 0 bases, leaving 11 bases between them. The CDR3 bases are TGCAGCGTGCGGGGACAGAACCAAGAGACCCAGTACTTC. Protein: CSVRGQNQETQYF. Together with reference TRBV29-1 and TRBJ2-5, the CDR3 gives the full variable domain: SAVISQKPSRDICQRGTSLTIQCQVDSQVTMMFWYRQQPGQSLTLIATANQGSEATYESGFVIDKFPISRPNLTFSTLTVSNMSPEDSSIYLCSVRGQNQETQYFGPGTRLLVL.

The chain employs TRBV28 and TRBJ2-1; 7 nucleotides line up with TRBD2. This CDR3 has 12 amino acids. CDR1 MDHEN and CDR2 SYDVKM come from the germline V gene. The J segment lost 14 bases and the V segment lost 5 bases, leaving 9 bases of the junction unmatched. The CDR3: CASSARLAPEFF. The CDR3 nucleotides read TGTGCCAGCAGTGCCCGACTAGCACCTGAGTTCTTC.

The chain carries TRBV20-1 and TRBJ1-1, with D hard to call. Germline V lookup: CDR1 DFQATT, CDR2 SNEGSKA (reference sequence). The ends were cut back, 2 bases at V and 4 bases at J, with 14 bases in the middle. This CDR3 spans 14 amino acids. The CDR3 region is CSARPSLRATEAFF. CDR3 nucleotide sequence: TGCAGTGCTAGACCCTCGCTCCGGGCCACTGAAGCTTTCTTT.

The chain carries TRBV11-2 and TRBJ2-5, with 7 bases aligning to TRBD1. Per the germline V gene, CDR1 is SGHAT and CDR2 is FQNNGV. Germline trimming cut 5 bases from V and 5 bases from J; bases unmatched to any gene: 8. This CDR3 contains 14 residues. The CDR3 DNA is TGTGCCAGCAGCCCGGGACAGTCGGGCGAGACCCAGTACTTC. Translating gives CASSPGQSGETQYF.

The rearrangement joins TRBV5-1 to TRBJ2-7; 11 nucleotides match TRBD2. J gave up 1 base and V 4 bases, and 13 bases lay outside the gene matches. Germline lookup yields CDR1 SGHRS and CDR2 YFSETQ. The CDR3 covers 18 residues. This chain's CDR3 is CASSLMGLAESRSYEQYF. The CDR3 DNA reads TGCGCCAGCAGCCTAATGGGACTAGCGGAGTCGAGATCCTACGAGCAGTACTTC.

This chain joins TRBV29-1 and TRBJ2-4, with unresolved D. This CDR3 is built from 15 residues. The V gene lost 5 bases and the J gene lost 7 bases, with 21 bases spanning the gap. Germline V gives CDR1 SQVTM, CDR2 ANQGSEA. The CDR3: CSVTGWPARFNIQYF. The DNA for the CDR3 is TGCAGCGTTACCGGGTGGCCCGCTAGGTTTAACATTCAGTACTTC.

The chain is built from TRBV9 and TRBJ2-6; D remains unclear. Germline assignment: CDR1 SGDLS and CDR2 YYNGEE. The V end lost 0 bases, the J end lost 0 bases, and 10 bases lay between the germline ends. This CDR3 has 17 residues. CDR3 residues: CASSVGAGSSGANVLTF. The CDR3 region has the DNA TGTGCCAGCAGCGTAGGTGCAGGATCCTCTGGGGCCAACGTCCTGACTTTC.

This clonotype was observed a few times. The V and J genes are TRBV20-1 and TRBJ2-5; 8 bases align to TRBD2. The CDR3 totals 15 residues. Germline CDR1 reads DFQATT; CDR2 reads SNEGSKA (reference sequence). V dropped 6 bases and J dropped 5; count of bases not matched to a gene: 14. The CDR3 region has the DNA TGCAGTGCCGAAGGGTACAGCGGGAGTGTTGAGACCCAGTACTTC. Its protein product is CSAEGYSGSVETQYF.

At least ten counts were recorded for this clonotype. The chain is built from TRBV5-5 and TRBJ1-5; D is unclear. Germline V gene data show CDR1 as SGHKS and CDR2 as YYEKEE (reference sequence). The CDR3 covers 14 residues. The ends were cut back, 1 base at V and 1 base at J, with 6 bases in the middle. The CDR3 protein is CASSLRGSNQPQHF. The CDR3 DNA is TGTGCCAGCAGCTTGAGAGGGAGCAATCAGCCCCAGCATTTT.

The CDR3 loop reads CASSPSRTAYGYTF. In DNA form, the CDR3 reads TGTGCCAGCTCACCTTCCCGGACGGCCTACGGCTACACCTTC. The V call is TRBV18, the J call TRBJ1-2; no definite D call. CDR3 length: 14 amino acids. CDR1 is KGHSH, CDR2 LQKENI, per germline. Trimming cost V 3 bases and J 8 bases, with 16 bases left between them.

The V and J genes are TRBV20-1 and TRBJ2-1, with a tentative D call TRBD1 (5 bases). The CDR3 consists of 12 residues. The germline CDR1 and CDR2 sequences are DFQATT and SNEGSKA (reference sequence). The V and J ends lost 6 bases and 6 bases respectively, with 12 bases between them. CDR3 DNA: TGCAGTGCCCCGTGGGGCGGCAATGAGCAGTTCTTC. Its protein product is CSAPWGGNEQFF.

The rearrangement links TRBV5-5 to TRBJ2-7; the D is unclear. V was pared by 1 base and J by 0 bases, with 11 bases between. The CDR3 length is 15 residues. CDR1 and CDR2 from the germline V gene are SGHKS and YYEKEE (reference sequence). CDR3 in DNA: TGTGCCAGCAGCTTGTATAGAACCAGCTCCTACGAGCAGTACTTC. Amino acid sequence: CASSLYRTSSYEQYF.

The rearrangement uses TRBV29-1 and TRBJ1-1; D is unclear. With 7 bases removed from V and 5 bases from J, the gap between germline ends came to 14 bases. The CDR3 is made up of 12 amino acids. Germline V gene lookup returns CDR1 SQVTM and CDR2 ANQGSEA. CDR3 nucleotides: TGCAGCGCCCTCCGGGCCGAGACTGAAGCTTTCTTT. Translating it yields CSALRAETEAFF.

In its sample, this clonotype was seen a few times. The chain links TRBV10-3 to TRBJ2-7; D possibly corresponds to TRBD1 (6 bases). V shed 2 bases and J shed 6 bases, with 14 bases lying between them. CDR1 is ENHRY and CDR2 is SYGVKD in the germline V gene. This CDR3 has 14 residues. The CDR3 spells CAISESGRGVEQYF. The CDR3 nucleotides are TGTGCCATCAGTGAGAGCGGCAGGGGAGTCGAGCAGTACTTC.

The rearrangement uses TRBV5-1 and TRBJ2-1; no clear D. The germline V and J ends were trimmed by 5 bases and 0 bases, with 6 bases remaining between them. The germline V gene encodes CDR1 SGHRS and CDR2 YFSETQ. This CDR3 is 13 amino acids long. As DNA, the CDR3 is TGCGCCAGCAGTATGAGCTCCTACAATGAGCAGTTCTTC. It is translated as CASSMSSYNEQFF.

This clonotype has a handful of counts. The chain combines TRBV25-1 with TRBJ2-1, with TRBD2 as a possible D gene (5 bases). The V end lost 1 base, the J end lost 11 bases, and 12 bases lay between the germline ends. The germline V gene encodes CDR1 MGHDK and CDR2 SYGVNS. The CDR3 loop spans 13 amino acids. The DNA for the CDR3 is TGTGCCAGCAGTGAATTTACGGGGAACAAGCAGTTCTTC. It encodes CASSEFTGNKQFF.

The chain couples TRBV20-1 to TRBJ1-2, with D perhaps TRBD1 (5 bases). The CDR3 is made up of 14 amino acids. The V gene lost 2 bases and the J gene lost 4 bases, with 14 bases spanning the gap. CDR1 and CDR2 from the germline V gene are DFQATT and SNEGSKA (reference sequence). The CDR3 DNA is TGCAGTGCTAGATCGGCCGGGGGTTTCTATGGCTACACCTTC. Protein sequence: CSARSAGGFYGYTF.

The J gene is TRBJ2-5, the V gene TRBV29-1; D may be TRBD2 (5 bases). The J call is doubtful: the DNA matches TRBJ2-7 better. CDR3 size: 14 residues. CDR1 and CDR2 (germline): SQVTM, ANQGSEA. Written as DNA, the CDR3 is TGCAGCGTCGATTTAGGCTGGCGGAGCGGCGAGCAGTACTTC. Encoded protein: CSVDLGWRSGEQYF.